Given below is one TCR beta chain in context. This sample is part of a study of blood T cell repertoires in COVID-19. Study-wide context: Acute-phase and convalescent COVID-19 samples originated in the United States, Italy and Spain. Sample material is recorded as cDNA or gDNA derived from T cells, B-cell-depleted T cells, or PBMCs.

This CDR3 has 16 amino acids. Per the study methods: Reference gene primers were amplified, and this amplification served to estimate nucleated cell counts. Only in-frame clones appear in the TCRdb table, and some are missing; sequencing was by immunoSEQ multiplex PCR. V, J and clone size were drawn from that table, and D and trimming were deduced from the DNA. Of 250,000 or so clones detected, 88% appear once; the ten largest clones hold roughly 0.8%. This TCR derives from a woman aged 25 to 39 with acute or convalescent COVID-19. Sample: peripheral blood. The chain employs TRBV1 and TRBJ2-2; the tabulated D call, TRBD2, remains unverified against the DNA. TRBV1 is a known pseudogene. For the CDR3, the DNA is TGCACCAGCAGCCCCTCGACTAGCGGGAGGTCCGGGGAGCTGTTTTTT. Translating gives CTSSPSTSGRSGELFF.